This T cell receptor (beta chain) appears in the sequencing data of a study of T cells in localized non-small cell lung cancer. Study observations and caveats: Longer overall survival was associated with a higher density of T cells in the blood. One tumor region alone was sequenced, and heterogeneity therefore remains possible. Exceeding tumor, uninvolved adjacent lung had the highest T cell clonality.

TCRdb's copy holds only in-frame clones and misses some; the assay was immunoSEQ multiplex PCR. Of 45,000 to 60,000 clones in the sample, around 83% are singletons; the top ten hold less than 20%. As concerns this clone: Its antigen is not known.

Germline V gives CDR1 SGHRS, CDR2 YFSETQ. Deletions cut 4 bases from V and 4 bases from J, with 14 bases between. The CDR3 totals 14 residues. V gene TRBV5-1 combines with J gene TRBJ1-2; D is unclear. Here the sequenced sample was peripheral blood, taken before any cancer treatment. This TCR came from a female donor older than 55 with stage II squamous cell lung carcinoma. The CDR3 region has the DNA TGCGCCAGCAGCCTGCTAAATGGAGTCTATGGCTACACCTTC. Residues: CASSLLNGVYGYTF. Based on the CDR3 plus reference TRBV5-1 and TRBJ1-2, the full variable domain is KAGVTQTPRYLIKTRGQQVTLSCSPISGHRSVSWYQQTPGQGLQFLFEYFSETQRNKGNFPGRFSGRQFSNSRSEMNVSTLELGDSALYLCASSLLNGVYGYTFGSGTRLTVV.